This TCR beta chain was recorded in a study of T cells in Graves' hyperthyroidism and ophthalmopathy. This clonotype has at least ten counts. RNA transcripts provided the source from which TCR beta CDR3 regions were amplified. RT-PCR in the first round (using the HTBI primer set) targeted the TCR CDR3. TCRdb reprocessed the multiplex PCR reads via MiXCR and lists one record per CDR3 protein. This sample has around 800,000 distinct CDR3 sequences, with 38% found just once. CDR3 length: 15 residues. J was trimmed by 0 bases and V by 5 bases; bases with no gene match: 4. Germline V gene data show CDR1 as SGHTA and CDR2 as FQGNSA. Diagnosis of hyperthyroidism was new in patients aged 18 to 65, and its duration was under 2 months. In making diagnoses, clinical symptoms, serum thyroxine and TRAb, thyroid ultrasound and orbital computed tomography were all used.

The receptor was derived from a young man with Graves' hyperthyroidism. The chain combines TRBV7-2 with TRBJ1-3; 7 nucleotides match TRBD1. The source material was blood. This chain's CDR3 is CASSGRDSSGNTIYF. CDR3 nucleotide sequence: TGTGCCAGCAGCGGGCGGGACAGCTCTGGAAACACCATATATTTT.